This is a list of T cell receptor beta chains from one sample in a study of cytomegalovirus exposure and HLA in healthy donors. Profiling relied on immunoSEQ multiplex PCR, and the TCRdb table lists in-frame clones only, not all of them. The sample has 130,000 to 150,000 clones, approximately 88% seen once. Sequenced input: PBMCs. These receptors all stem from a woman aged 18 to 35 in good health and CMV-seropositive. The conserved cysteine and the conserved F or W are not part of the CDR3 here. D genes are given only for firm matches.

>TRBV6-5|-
ASSYGAGLGDTQY
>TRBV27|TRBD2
ASSLSGGFYEQY
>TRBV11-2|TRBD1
ASSYRGRLETQY
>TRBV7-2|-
ASSLRSQGNEQF
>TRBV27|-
ASSSGVLSTDTQY
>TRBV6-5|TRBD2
ASSSLSGRVHYEQY
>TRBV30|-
AWSADSYTEAF
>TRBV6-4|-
ASSDPGHMNPYEQY
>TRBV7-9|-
ASSQQDNEQF
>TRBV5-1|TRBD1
ASSPYVPTGGVTDTQY
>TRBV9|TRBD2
ASSGLAGEYGEQF
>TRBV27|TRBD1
ASSYGGTGGSEQY
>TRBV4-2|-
ASSQGEREPDTQY
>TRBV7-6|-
ASSLVESGNTIY
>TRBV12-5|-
ASGYLDEQY
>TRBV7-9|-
ASSLLASSYNEQF
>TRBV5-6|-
ASSPPTRRVTQY